The subject of this entry is one TCR beta chain. This specimen comes from a study of blood T cell repertoires in COVID-19. Overall study: The study drew acute and convalescent COVID-19 samples from the United States, Italy and Spain. PBMCs, B-cell-depleted T cells, or T cells were the source of the cDNA or gDNA that made up the material.

Original analysis: It was from reference gene primer amplification that nucleated cell counts were estimated. Method: immunoSEQ multiplex PCR; TCRdb's copy keeps in-frame clones and lacks some. Clone size and V and J calls were adopted from that table, with D and trimming inferred from the DNA. The table has about 160,000 clones, 90% to 95% seen once. This CDR3 is built from 15 residues. Deletions cut 0 bases from V and 1 base from J, with 7 bases between. Germline V CDR1 and CDR2: LNHNV, YYDKDF (reference sequence). This sequence originates from a woman in her fifties or sixties with acute or convalescent COVID-19. The V call is TRBV15, the J call TRBJ1-5; tentatively, D is TRBD1 (5 bases). Sequenced: peripheral blood. The CDR3 region is CATSRDRASNQPQHF. The CDR3 DNA reads TGTGCCACCAGCAGAGACAGGGCGAGCAATCAGCCCCAGCATTTT.